This TCR beta chain was observed in a study of CD8 T cells in Susac syndrome. The study, taken as a whole, reports: The study conceded that its TCR sequencing and HLA analysis involved relatively few individuals.

Reverse transcription used about 0.45 to 1 ug RNA and random hexamers. TCRdb re-analysed the immunoSEQ multiplex PCR reads in MiXCR, keeping a single row per CDR3 protein. The data contain 250,000 to 300,000 distinct CDR3 sequences, around 89% of them seen just once; the ten biggest clones take up less than 0.2%. Germline values: CDR1 SQVTM, CDR2 ANQGSEA. The V and J ends lost 6 bases and 3 bases respectively, with 15 bases between them. The CDR3 covers 13 residues. Points on this clonotype: Its antigen is currently unknown.

Sequencing targeted TCR beta in T cells from blood (CD8+ and CD4+). The multiple sclerosis control group consisted of treatment-naive patients whose relapsing-remitting disease, which was either stable or active, fulfilled revised McDonald criteria. The CD8+ and CD4+ T cells were negatively isolated, with the TEMRA cells enriched by FACS. The chain links TRBV29-1 to TRBJ2-7, with a possible D match to TRBD1 (6 bases). The sequence derives from a human donor with multiple sclerosis. Sequencing used CD8+ T cells from PBMCs. CDR3 amino acids: CSVTGTNVYEQYF. CDR3 DNA sequence: TGCAGCGTGACCGGGACAAACGTCTACGAGCAGTACTTC.